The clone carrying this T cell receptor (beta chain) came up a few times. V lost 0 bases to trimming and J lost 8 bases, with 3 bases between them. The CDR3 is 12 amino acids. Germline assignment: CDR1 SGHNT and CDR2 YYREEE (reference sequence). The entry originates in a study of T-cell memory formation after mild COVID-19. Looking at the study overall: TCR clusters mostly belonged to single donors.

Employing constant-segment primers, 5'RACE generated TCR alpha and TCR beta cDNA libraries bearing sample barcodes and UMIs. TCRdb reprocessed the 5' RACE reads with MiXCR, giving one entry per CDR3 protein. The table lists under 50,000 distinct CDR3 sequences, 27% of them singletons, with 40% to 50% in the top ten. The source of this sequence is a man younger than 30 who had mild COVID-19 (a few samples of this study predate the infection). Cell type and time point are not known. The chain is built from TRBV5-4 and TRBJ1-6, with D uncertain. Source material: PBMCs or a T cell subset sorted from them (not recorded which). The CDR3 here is CASSLGDSPLHF. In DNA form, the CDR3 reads TGTGCCAGCAGCTTGGGGGATTCACCCCTCCACTTT. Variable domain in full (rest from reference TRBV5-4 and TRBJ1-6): ETGVTQSPTHLIKTRGQQVTLRCSSQSGHNTVSWYQQALGQGPQFIFQYYREEENGRGNFPPRFSGLQFPNYSSELNVNALELDDSALYLCASSLGDSPLHFGNGTRLTVT.